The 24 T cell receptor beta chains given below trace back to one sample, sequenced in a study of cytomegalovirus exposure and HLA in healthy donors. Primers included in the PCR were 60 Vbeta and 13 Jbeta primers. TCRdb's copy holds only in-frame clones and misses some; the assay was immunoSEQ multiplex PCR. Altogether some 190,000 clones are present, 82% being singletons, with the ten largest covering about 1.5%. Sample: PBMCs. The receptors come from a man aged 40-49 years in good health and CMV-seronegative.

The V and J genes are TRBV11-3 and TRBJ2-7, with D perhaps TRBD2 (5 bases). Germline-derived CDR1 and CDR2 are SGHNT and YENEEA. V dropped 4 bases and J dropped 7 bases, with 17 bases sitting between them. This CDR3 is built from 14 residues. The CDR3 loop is CASSSNRAPGEQYF. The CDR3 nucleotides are TGTGCCAGCAGCTCGAACCGGGCCCCGGGGGAGCAGTACTTC. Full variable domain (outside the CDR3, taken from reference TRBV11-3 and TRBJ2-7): EAGVVQSPRYKIIEKKQPVAFWCNPISGHNTLYWYLQNLGQGPELLIRYENEEAVDDSQLPKDRFSAERLKGVDSTLKIQPAELGDSAVYLCASSSNRAPGEQYFGPGTRLTVT.

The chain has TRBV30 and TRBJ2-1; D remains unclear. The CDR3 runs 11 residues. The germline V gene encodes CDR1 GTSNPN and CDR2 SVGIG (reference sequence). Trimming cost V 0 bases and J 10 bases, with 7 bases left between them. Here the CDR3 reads CAWSVRREQFF. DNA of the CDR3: TGTGCCTGGAGTGTACGGCGGGAGCAGTTCTTC.

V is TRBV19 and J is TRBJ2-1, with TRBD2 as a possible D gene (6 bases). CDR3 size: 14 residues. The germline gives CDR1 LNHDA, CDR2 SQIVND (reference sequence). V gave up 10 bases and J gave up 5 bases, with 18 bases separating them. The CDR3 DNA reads TGTGCCACCTCGGTGGGAGGCCTACACAATGAGCAGTTCTTC. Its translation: CATSVGGLHNEQFF.

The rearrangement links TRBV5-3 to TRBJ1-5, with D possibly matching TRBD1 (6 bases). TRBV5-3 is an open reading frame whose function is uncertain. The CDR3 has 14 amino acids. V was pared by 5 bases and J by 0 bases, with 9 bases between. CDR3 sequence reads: CARRDRSSNQPQHF. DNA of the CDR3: TGTGCCAGAAGAGACAGGTCTAGCAATCAGCCCCAGCATTTT.

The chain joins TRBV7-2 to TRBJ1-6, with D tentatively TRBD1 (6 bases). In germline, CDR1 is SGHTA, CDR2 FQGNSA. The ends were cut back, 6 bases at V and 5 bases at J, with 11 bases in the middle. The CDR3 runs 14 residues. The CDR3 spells CASREGGNNSPLHF. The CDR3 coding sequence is TGTGCCAGCAGGGAAGGGGGTAATAATTCACCCCTCCACTTT.

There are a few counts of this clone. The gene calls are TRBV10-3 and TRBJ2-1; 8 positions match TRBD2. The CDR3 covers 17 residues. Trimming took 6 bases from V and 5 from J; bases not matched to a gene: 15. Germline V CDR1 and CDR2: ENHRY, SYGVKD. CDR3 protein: CAISSVPGGQYNNEQFF. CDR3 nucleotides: TGTGCCATCAGCTCTGTTCCGGGGGGGCAGTACAACAATGAGCAGTTCTTC.

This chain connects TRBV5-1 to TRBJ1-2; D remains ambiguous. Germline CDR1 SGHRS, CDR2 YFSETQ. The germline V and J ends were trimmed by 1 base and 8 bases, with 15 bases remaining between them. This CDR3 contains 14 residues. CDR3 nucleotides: TGCGCCAGCAGCTTGATCGTAGGAAGCGAGGGCTACACCTTC. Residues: CASSLIVGSEGYTF.

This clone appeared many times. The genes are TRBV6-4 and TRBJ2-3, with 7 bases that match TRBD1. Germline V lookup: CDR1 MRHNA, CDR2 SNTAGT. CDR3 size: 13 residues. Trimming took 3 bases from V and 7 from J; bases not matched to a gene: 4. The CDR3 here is CASSEGGDYTQYF. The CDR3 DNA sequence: TGTGCCAGCAGTGAAGGGGGCGACTATACGCAGTATTTT.

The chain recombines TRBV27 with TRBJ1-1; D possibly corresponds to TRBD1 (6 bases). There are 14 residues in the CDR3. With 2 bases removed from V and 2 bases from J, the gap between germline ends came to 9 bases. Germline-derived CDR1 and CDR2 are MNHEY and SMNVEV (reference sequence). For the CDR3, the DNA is TGTGCCAGCAGTTTAGCCAGGGGAAACACTGAAGCTTTCTTT. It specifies CASSLARGNTEAFF.

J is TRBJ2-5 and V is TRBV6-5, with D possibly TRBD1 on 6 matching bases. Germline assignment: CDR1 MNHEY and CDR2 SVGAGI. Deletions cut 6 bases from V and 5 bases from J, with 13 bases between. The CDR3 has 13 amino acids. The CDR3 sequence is CASSNGQTETQYF. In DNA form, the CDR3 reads TGTGCCAGCAGCAACGGACAGACGGAGACCCAGTACTTC.

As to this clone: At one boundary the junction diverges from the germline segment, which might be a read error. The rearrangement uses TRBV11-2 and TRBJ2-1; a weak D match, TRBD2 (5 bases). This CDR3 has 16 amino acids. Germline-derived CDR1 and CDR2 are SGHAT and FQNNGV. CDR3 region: CASILEGGYSYNEQFF. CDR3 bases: TGTGCCAGCATCTTAGAGGGCGGGTACTCCTACAATGAGCAGTTCTTC.

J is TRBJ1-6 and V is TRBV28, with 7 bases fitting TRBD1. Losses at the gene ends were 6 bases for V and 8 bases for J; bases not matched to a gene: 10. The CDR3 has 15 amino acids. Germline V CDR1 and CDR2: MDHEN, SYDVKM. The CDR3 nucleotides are TGTGCCAGCAGCATTCCGGGACAGAGCTATTCACCCCTCCACTTT. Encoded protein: CASSIPGQSYSPLHF.

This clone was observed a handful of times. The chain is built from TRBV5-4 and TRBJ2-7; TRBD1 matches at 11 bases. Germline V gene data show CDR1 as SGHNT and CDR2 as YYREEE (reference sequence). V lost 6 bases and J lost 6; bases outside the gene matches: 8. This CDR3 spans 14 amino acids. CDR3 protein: CASNMEDRGREQYF. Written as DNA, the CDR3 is TGTGCCAGCAACATGGAGGACAGGGGGCGCGAGCAGTACTTC.

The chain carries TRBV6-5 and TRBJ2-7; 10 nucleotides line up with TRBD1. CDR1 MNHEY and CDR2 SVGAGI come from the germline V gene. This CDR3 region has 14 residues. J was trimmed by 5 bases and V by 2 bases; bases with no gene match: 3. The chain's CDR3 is CASSYGTGVDEQYF. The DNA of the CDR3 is TGTGCCAGCAGTTACGGGACAGGGGTCGACGAGCAGTACTTC.

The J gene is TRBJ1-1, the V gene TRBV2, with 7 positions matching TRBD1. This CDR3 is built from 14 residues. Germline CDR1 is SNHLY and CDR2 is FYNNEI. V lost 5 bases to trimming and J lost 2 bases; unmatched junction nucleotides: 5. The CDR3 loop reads CASSKQGRNTEAFF. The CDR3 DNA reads TGTGCCAGCAGTAAACAGGGGCGAAACACTGAAGCTTTCTTT.

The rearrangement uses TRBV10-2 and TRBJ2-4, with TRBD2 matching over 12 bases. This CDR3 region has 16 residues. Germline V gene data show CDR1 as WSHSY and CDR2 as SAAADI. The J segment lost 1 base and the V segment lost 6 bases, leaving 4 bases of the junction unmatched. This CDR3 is CASSDTSGGAKNIQYF. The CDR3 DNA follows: TGCGCCAGCAGCGATACTAGCGGGGGGGCCAAAAACATTCAGTACTTC.

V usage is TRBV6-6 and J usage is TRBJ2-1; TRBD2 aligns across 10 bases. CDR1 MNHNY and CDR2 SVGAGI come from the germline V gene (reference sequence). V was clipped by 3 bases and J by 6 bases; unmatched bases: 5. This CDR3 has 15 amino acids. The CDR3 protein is CASSYLAGERNEQFF. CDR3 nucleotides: TGTGCCAGCAGTTATCTAGCGGGAGAGCGCAATGAGCAGTTCTTC.

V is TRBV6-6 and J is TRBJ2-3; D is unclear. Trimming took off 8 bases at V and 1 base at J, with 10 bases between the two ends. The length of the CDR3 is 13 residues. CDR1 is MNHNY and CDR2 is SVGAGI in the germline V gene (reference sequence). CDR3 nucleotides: TGTGCCAGCGGTCCCCCGGGCACAGATACGCAGTATTTT. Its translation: CASGPPGTDTQYF.

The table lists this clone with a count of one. This CDR3 reads CATQHRDRGYEQYF. In DNA, the CDR3 is TGTGCCACTCAACACCGGGACAGGGGCTACGAGCAGTACTTC. The V and J genes are TRBV28 and TRBJ2-7, with 10 bases lining up with TRBD1. Germline trimming cut 10 bases from V and 3 bases from J; bases unmatched to any gene: 9. The CDR3 is made up of 14 amino acids. Germline loops: CDR1 MDHEN, CDR2 SYDVKM.

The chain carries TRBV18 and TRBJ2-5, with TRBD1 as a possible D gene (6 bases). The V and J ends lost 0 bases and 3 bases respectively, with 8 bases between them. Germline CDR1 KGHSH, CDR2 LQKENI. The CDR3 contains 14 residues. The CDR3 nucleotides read TGTGCCAGCTCACCACCGCGGACAGAAGAGACCCAGTACTTC. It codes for CASSPPRTEETQYF.

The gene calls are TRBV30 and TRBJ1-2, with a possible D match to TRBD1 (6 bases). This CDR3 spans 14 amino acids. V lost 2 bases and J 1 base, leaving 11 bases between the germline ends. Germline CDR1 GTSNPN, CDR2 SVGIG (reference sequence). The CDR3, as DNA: TGTGCCTGGAGTCTAGGGGGAAGTAACTATGGCTACACCTTC. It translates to CAWSLGGSNYGYTF.

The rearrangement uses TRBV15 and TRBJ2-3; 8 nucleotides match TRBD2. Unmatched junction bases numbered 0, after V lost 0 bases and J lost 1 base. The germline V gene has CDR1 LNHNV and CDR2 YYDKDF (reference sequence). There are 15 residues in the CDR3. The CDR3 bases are TGTGCCACCAGCAGAGAGCGGGGGGGCACAGATACGCAGTATTTT. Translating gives CATSRERGGTDTQYF.

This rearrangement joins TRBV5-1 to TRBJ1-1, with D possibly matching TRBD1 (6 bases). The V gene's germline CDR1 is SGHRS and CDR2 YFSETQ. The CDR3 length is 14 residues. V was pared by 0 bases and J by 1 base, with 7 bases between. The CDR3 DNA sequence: TGCGCCAGCAGCTTGGACAGGGCGAACACTGAAGCTTTCTTT. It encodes CASSLDRANTEAFF.

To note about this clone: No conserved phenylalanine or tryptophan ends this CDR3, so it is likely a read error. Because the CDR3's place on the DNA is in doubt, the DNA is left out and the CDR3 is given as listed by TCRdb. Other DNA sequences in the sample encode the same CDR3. CDR3 in amino acids: CSARAHAGGGE. This rearrangement joins TRBV20-1 to TRBJ1-1. The CDR3 extends over 11 residues, inclusive of both ends. CDR1 DFQATT and CDR2 SNEGSKA come from the germline V gene (reference sequence).